This T cell receptor beta chain was retrieved from a study of CD8+CD57+ T cells in acquired aplastic anemia. For the study at large: The average for DNA from sorted CD4+ and CD8+ cells was 3 to 3.5 ug. Healthy donors averaged around 10 million reads for CD4+ cells.

According to the study, genomic DNA was the template for TCR beta VDJ and CDR3 profiling. TCRdb analysed the reads with MiXCR anew, one entry per CDR3 protein. In the table there are some 42,000 distinct CDR3 sequences, about 70% of which are singletons. V dropped 6 bases and J dropped 2; count of bases not matched to a gene: 6. Per the germline V gene, CDR1 is LNHDA and CDR2 is SQIVND (reference sequence). The CDR3 is made up of 14 amino acids. This TCR came from a human donor in good health, serving as a control. The specimen sequenced was sorted CD4+, CD8+, or CD8+CD57+ T cells (not recorded which) from PBMCs. This chain connects TRBV19 to TRBJ1-2, with 7 bases aligning to TRBD1. The CDR3 nucleotides read TGTGCCAGTAGCCGACAGGGCGGAAACTATGGCTACACCTTC. Translation: CASSRQGGNYGYTF. The full variable domain, rest sourced from reference TRBV19 and TRBJ1-2, is DGGITQSPKYLFRKEGQNVTLSCEQNLNHDAMYWYRQDPGQGLRLIYYSQIVNDFQKGDIAEGYSVSREKKESFPLTVTSAQKNPTAFYLCASSRQGGNYGYTFGSGTRLTVV.